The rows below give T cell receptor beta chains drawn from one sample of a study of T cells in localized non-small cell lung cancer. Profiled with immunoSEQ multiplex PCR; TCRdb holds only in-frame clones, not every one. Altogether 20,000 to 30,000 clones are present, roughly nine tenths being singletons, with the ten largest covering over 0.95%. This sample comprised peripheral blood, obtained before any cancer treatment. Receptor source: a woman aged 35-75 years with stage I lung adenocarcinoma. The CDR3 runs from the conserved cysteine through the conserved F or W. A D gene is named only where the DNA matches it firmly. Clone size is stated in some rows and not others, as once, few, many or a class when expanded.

DNA: TGTGCCAGCAGTCGGATTACTGGATTGAATGAAAAACTGTTTTTT
CDR3: CASSRITGLNEKLFF
J: TRBJ1-4
V: TRBV7-2
size: .
D: .

DNA: TGTGCCAGCAGTAGGCGTACAGGGGTCTTTTACTACGAGCAGTACTTC
CDR3: CASSRRTGVFYYEQYF
J: TRBJ2-7
V: TRBV21-1
size: .
D: .

DNA: TGTGCCAGCACCCACTCAGTGGGCCGGGGCAATCAGCCCCAGCATTTT
CDR3: CASTHSVGRGNQPQHF
J: TRBJ1-5
V: TRBV2
size: .
D: .

DNA: TGTGCCAGCAGTCTCTACCCCTCTGGAAACACCATATATTTT
CDR3: CASSLYPSGNTIYF
J: TRBJ1-3
V: TRBV2
size: .
D: .

DNA: TGTGCCAGCAGCTTTGGGACAGCGAACACTGAAGCTTTCTTT
CDR3: CASSFGTANTEAFF
J: TRBJ1-1
V: TRBV7-6
size: few
D: TRBD1

DNA: TGTGCCAGAAGTGACAGGGAGGGGAGAACCTATGGCTACACCTTC
CDR3: CARSDREGRTYGYTF
J: TRBJ1-2
V: TRBV5-3
size: .
D: TRBD1

DNA: TGTGCCAGCAACGAACGACCCAGTGGCTACACCTTC
CDR3: CASNERPSGYTF
J: TRBJ1-2
V: TRBV2
size: .
D: .

DNA: TGTGCCAGCAGCGTGGGGGGGAAGGTGAACACTGAAGCTTTCTTT
CDR3: CASSVGGKVNTEAFF
J: TRBJ1-1
V: TRBV9
size: .
D: .

DNA: TGTGCCAGCAGCTTCAGGGGTTTTGGTGAAAAACTGTTTTTT
CDR3: CASSFRGFGEKLFF
J: TRBJ1-4
V: TRBV5-6
size: .
D: .

DNA: TGTGCCAGTCACCCGACGGGGGGAGTAGAAAAACTGTTTTTT
CDR3: CASHPTGGVEKLFF
J: TRBJ1-4
V: TRBV6-6
size: .
D: .

DNA: TGTGCCAGCAGCTTGGATGGGGGACCCTACAATGAGCAGTTCTTC
CDR3: CASSLDGGPYNEQFF
J: TRBJ2-1
V: TRBV5-4
size: once
D: .

DNA: TGTGCCAGCAAGGCGGGCAGAGACAATGAGCAGTTCTTC
CDR3: CASKAGRDNEQFF
J: TRBJ2-1
V: TRBV2
size: .
D: .

DNA: TGTGCCAGCAGCACAAAGGTTGAGGGTGTTTGGAATTCACCCCTCCACTTT
CDR3: CASSTKVEGVWNSPLHF
J: TRBJ1-6
V: TRBV7-9
size: .
D: .

DNA: TGTGCCAGCAGCGCGCTAGCGGGGGGTAGAGAGACCCAGTACTTC
CDR3: CASSALAGGRETQYF
J: TRBJ2-5
V: TRBV9
size: .
D: TRBD2

DNA: TGTGCCAGCACGACAAGAATGGGGAACCGCTATGGCTACACCTTC
CDR3: CASTTRMGNRYGYTF
J: TRBJ1-2
V: TRBV6-5
size: .
D: .

DNA: TGCGCCAGCAGCCTCCCCGGGACAGGTGCCTCGAACACCGGGGAGCTGTTTTTT
CDR3: CASSLPGTGASNTGELFF
J: TRBJ2-2
V: TRBV4-3
size: .
D: TRBD1

DNA: TGTGCCAGCAGAAACAGGAGAAACACCATATATTTT
CDR3: CASRNRRNTIYF
J: TRBJ1-3
V: TRBV6-5
size: .
D: .

DNA: TGTGCCAGCAGCCCTCAAGTGTTAGGCGATACGCAGTATTTT
CDR3: CASSPQVLGDTQYF
J: TRBJ2-3
V: TRBV9
size: .
D: .

DNA: TGTGCCAGCAGCTTGGGGATAGGGGGTACGCAGCCCCAGCATTTT
CDR3: CASSLGIGGTQPQHF
J: TRBJ1-5
V: TRBV7-9
size: once
D: .

DNA: TGCGCCAGCAGCCAAGGTGGGACGGTTAGCAATCAGCCCCAGCATTTT
CDR3: CASSQGGTVSNQPQHF
J: TRBJ1-5
V: TRBV4-1
size: .
D: .

DNA: TGTGCCAGCAGCCAGGGCCAGAGCAACACAGATACGCAGTATTTT
CDR3: CASSQGQSNTDTQYF
J: TRBJ2-3
V: TRBV4-2
size: .
D: .

DNA: TGTGCCAGCAGTTACTCGCGTCGGACCGGGGAGCTGTTTTTT
CDR3: CASSYSRRTGELFF
J: TRBJ2-2
V: TRBV6-5
size: .
D: .

DNA: TGTGCCAGCAGGCGGGGGGGCGGAGAGACCCAGTACTTC
CDR3: CASRRGGGETQYF
J: TRBJ2-5
V: TRBV2
size: .
D: TRBD2

DNA: TGCAGCGTTGACGGGGCAACGGGCTACACCTTC
CDR3: CSVDGATGYTF
J: TRBJ1-2
V: TRBV29-1
size: .
D: .

DNA: TGTGCCAGCAGCTTGGTGGGGTCCAACTATGGCTACACCTTC
CDR3: CASSLVGSNYGYTF
J: TRBJ1-2
V: TRBV5-4
size: .
D: .

DNA: TGTGCCAGCAGCTGGGACAGGGTCGACTATGGCTACACCTTC
CDR3: CASSWDRVDYGYTF
J: TRBJ1-2
V: TRBV5-4
size: .
D: TRBD1

DNA: TGTGCCAGCAGCGTACAGGAACGGAACTATGGCTACACCTTC
CDR3: CASSVQERNYGYTF
J: TRBJ1-2
V: TRBV9
size: once
D: .

DNA: TGTGCCAGCAGCTTAATCGGGACAGGGAGAGAGACCCAGTACTTC
CDR3: CASSLIGTGRETQYF
J: TRBJ2-5
V: TRBV7-2
size: .
D: TRBD1

DNA: TGTGCCAGTAGTGGGGACAGGGGCGCCCAAGAGACCCAGTACTTC
CDR3: CASSGDRGAQETQYF
J: TRBJ2-5
V: TRBV19
size: once
D: TRBD1

DNA: TGTGCCAGCAGCTTAGGAGGGGAGGGAAACACCATATATTTT
CDR3: CASSLGGEGNTIYF
J: TRBJ1-3
V: TRBV7-2
size: .
D: .

DNA: TGTGCCAGCAGTGGACAGGGGGCTTTTTATGAAAAACTGTTTTTT
CDR3: CASSGQGAFYEKLFF
J: TRBJ1-4
V: TRBV28
size: once
D: TRBD1

DNA: TGTGCCAGCAGCTTAAGCGGACTTTATACGCAGTATTTT
CDR3: CASSLSGLYTQYF
J: TRBJ2-3
V: TRBV7-2
size: .
D: .

DNA: TGTGCCAGTAGTCTGGGACAGGGGGGACAAGAGACCCAGTACTTC
CDR3: CASSLGQGGQETQYF
J: TRBJ2-5
V: TRBV19
size: .
D: TRBD1

DNA: TGCGCCAGCAGTCCGGTAGGCTACGAGCAGTACTTC
CDR3: CASSPVGYEQYF
J: TRBJ2-7
V: TRBV5-1
size: once
D: .

DNA: TGTGCCAGTGGTGGCGGGGGGGACAGGGTCTATGGCTACACCTTC
CDR3: CASGGGGDRVYGYTF
J: TRBJ1-2
V: TRBV28
size: .
D: TRBD1

DNA: TGTGCCAGCAGTGGGGAGACAGGGGGCCGTGGGGAGTACTTC
CDR3: CASSGETGGRGEYF
J: TRBJ2-7
V: TRBV2
size: .
D: TRBD1

DNA: TGCGCCAGCAGGCGAGGGACTAGCGAAGAGACCCAGTACTTC
CDR3: CASRRGTSEETQYF
J: TRBJ2-5
V: TRBV5-1
size: .
D: TRBD2

DNA: TGTGCCAGCAGCACGTCATTTCCGGGGGGGCCGGTTTCAGATACGCAGTATTTT
CDR3: CASSTSFPGGPVSDTQYF
J: TRBJ2-3
V: TRBV5-6
size: once
D: TRBD2

DNA: TGCGCCAGCAGCCAAGGATGGGCCATGAGAAGGGGAACCGGTGAAAAACTGTTTTTT
CDR3: CASSQGWAMRRGTGEKLFF
J: TRBJ1-4
V: TRBV4-1
size: .
D: .

DNA: TGTGCCAGCAGCCAAGACTTAGGGGAGGTGAACACTGAAGCTTTCTTT
CDR3: CASSQDLGEVNTEAFF
J: TRBJ1-1
V: TRBV14
size: .
D: .

DNA: TGTGCCAGCAGCTTCACAAGCGTCGGGGATGAGCAGTTCTTC
CDR3: CASSFTSVGDEQFF
J: TRBJ2-1
V: TRBV5-4
size: .
D: .

DNA: TGCGCCAGCAGCTGGGGGGTCATTGGGGAAGAGCAGTTCTTC
CDR3: CASSWGVIGEEQFF
J: TRBJ2-1
V: TRBV5-1
size: few
D: .

DNA: TGTGCCAGCGGGCGGGGGTTCGTGACAGATACGCAGTATTTT
CDR3: CASGRGFVTDTQYF
J: TRBJ2-3
V: TRBV11-3
size: .
D: TRBD2

DNA: TGTGCCAGTAGTACGGTTTTATATCAGCCCCAGCATTTT
CDR3: CASSTVLYQPQHF
J: TRBJ1-5
V: TRBV19
size: .
D: .

DNA: TGTGCCAGCAGCTCACGGGGGACAGGGGGGTTTCGGCAGCCCCAGCATTTT
CDR3: CASSSRGTGGFRQPQHF
J: TRBJ1-5
V: TRBV13
size: few
D: TRBD1

DNA: TGTGCCACCAATTCCAGGGGCGGAAACACCATATATTTT
CDR3: CATNSRGGNTIYF
J: TRBJ1-3
V: TRBV19
size: .
D: .

DNA: TGTGCCAGTGAAGGACTAGCCGGGGAGCTGTTTTTT
CDR3: CASEGLAGELFF
J: TRBJ2-2
V: TRBV19
size: .
D: TRBD2

DNA: TGTGCCAGCAGTCGACAGGGAAGCTATGGCTACACCTTC
CDR3: CASSRQGSYGYTF
J: TRBJ1-2
V: TRBV28
size: once
D: TRBD1

DNA: TGTGCCAGCAGCTTAAGTCAAGGAAATCTACGTAATCAGCCCCAGCATTTT
CDR3: CASSLSQGNLRNQPQHF
J: TRBJ1-5
V: TRBV5-6
size: once
D: .

DNA: TGTGCCAGCAGCCAAGACATAAGAGGAGAAAAACTGTTTTTT
CDR3: CASSQDIRGEKLFF
J: TRBJ1-4
V: TRBV14
size: .
D: .

DNA: TGTGCCAGCAGTGACCAGGCCTATGGCTACACCTTC
CDR3: CASSDQAYGYTF
J: TRBJ1-2
V: TRBV6-5
size: once
D: .